The 26 T cell receptor beta chains reported below all come from one sample, sequenced in a study of OX40 agonist ivuxolimab in advanced cancers. Some clones are missing from TCRdb's copy, which holds only in-frame ones; the method was immunoSEQ multiplex PCR. The sample carries over 55,000 clones, over 80% recorded once. The sequenced sample was CD4+ or CD8+ T cells sorted from blood, obtained in a trial of the OX40 agonist ivuxolimab. These receptors were collected from an adult with an advanced solid tumor such as melanoma, head and neck, liver or kidney cancer.

This clone occurred once. The chain carries TRBV4-1 and TRBJ2-5; 10 nucleotides agree with TRBD2. Near its end, the DNA agrees better with TRBJ2-7, so the J call may be wrong. The CDR3 spans 15 residues. Per the germline V gene, CDR1 is MGHRA and CDR2 is YSYEKL. CDR3 bases: TGCGCCAGCAGCCAAGCGCCTAGCGGGAGCTACGAGCAGTACTTC. This translates into CASSQAPSGSYEQYF.

This clone was seen more than once but under ten times. V is TRBV6-6 and J is TRBJ1-3; weak D call: TRBD1 (5 bases). This CDR3 is built from 14 residues. The V gene lost 3 bases and the J gene lost 4 bases, with 10 bases spanning the gap. Germline V gene data show CDR1 as MNHNY and CDR2 as SVGAGI (reference sequence). The chain's CDR3 is CASSYGQGGNTIYF. As DNA, the CDR3 is TGTGCCAGCAGTTATGGGCAGGGAGGAAACACCATATATTTT.

The chain combines TRBV6-5 with TRBJ1-1; perhaps TRBD1 as D (5 bases). Germline assignment: CDR1 MNHEY and CDR2 SVGAGI. The CDR3 is 13 residues long. V lost 8 bases to trimming and J lost 1 base, with 11 bases between them. The CDR3 DNA reads TGTGCCAGCGGGGCAGGCCCGAACACTGAAGCTTTCTTT. Amino acids: CASGAGPNTEAFF.

The chain is built from TRBV9 and TRBJ2-1, with D possibly being TRBD2 (6 bases). The CDR3 is made up of 16 amino acids. Germline CDR1 and CDR2: SGDLS and YYNGEE. V lost 0 bases to trimming and J lost 6 bases, with 16 bases between them. The CDR3 region has the DNA TGTGCCAGCAGCGTAGGGGTTAGCGGAGGCCCCAATGAGCAGTTCTTC. Translated, it gives CASSVGVSGGPNEQFF.

The rearrangement links TRBV19 to TRBJ2-1; no reliable D call. Trimming removed 5 bases from V and 2 bases from J, with 13 bases in between. The V gene's germline CDR1 is LNHDA and CDR2 SQIVND (reference sequence). This CDR3 region has 15 residues. CDR3 protein: CASSPVLWTYNEQFF. In DNA, the CDR3 is TGTGCCAGTAGTCCCGTTTTGTGGACCTACAATGAGCAGTTCTTC.

The V and J genes are TRBV5-1 and TRBJ1-3; D perhaps matches TRBD1 (6 bases). The CDR3 is 15 amino acids. In germline, CDR1 is SGHRS, CDR2 YFSETQ. Trimming took off 5 bases at V and 3 bases at J, with 15 bases between the two ends. CDR3 residues: CASSPQGSRGNTIYF. DNA for the CDR3: TGCGCCAGCAGTCCCCAGGGGTCTCGTGGAAACACCATATATTTT.

The chain recombines TRBV28 with TRBJ1-1; D perhaps matches TRBD1 (5 bases). The CDR3 sequence is 14 residues long. Germline CDR1 reads MDHEN; CDR2 reads SYDVKM. Trimming shortened V by 6 bases and J by 7 bases, and 18 bases separated the two germline ends. The chain's CDR3 is CASSPWRGRDEAFF. The CDR3 DNA reads as TGTGCCAGCAGCCCTTGGAGGGGCCGGGATGAAGCTTTCTTT.

This chain joins TRBV11-2 and TRBJ1-6; the D is unclear. Germline CDR1 reads SGHAT; CDR2 reads FQNNGV. With 7 bases removed from V and 8 bases from J, the gap between germline ends came to 15 bases. The CDR3 has 14 residues. The CDR3 protein is CASKREGRDSPLHF. In DNA form, the CDR3 reads TGTGCCAGCAAAAGGGAAGGGAGGGATTCACCCCTCCACTTT.

The rearrangement joins TRBV4-2 to TRBJ1-5; no clear D. Germline V gives CDR1 LGHNA, CDR2 YNFKEQ. CDR3 length: 16 residues. V shed 5 bases and J shed 1 base, with 15 bases lying between them. The CDR3 here is CASSFRSGESNQPQHF. The CDR3 coding sequence is TGTGCCAGCAGCTTTAGATCCGGGGAGAGCAATCAGCCCCAGCATTTT.

CDR3 DNA sequence: TGCGCCAGCAGCCCACTCTCGACAGGGGGTGACACCATATATTTT. Translation: CASSPLSTGGDTIYF. V gene TRBV5-1 combines with J gene TRBJ1-3, with 9 bases that match TRBD1. The V segment lost 4 bases and the J segment 8 bases; nucleotides outside the gene matches: 10. The CDR3 is 15 amino acids. Germline V lookup: CDR1 SGHRS, CDR2 YFSETQ.

The genes are TRBV27 and TRBJ2-5; D gene ambiguous. Germline V gene data show CDR1 as MNHEY and CDR2 as SMNVEV (reference sequence). V was clipped by 10 bases and J by 1 base, with 7 bases between them. The CDR3 is made up of 11 amino acids. CDR3 nucleotide sequence: TGTGCCACCCCCCCCCAAGAGACCCAGTACTTC. Translated, it gives CATPPQETQYF.

The chain couples TRBV11-2 to TRBJ1-3, with 8 bases lining up with TRBD1. This CDR3 contains 16 residues. Germline V lookup: CDR1 SGHAT, CDR2 FQNNGV. J lost 2 bases, V lost 1 base, and 4 bases had no gene match. CDR3 sequence: CASSLVQGQAGNTIYF. The DNA for the CDR3 is TGTGCCAGCAGCTTAGTACAGGGACAGGCTGGAAACACCATATATTTT.

The V and J genes are TRBV5-6 and TRBJ1-2; weak D call: TRBD1 (6 bases). Germline CDR1 is SGHDT and CDR2 is YYEEEE. With 2 bases removed from V and 3 bases from J, the gap between germline ends came to 11 bases. The CDR3 consists of 14 residues. The CDR3 protein is CASSFQAGDYGYTF. The DNA of the CDR3 is TGTGCCAGCAGCTTCCAAGCAGGGGACTATGGCTACACCTTC. Based on the CDR3 plus reference TRBV5-6 and TRBJ1-2, the full variable domain is DAGVTQSPTHLIKTRGQQVTLRCSPKSGHDTVSWYQQALGQGPQFIFQYYEEEERQRGNFPDRFSGHQFPNYSSELNVNALLLGDSALYLCASSFQAGDYGYTFGSGTRLTVV.

The V and J genes are TRBV6-1 and TRBJ2-5; TRBD1 aligns across 12 bases. Unmatched junction bases numbered 11, after V lost 10 bases and J lost 5 bases. This CDR3 spans 15 amino acids. Germline V CDR1 and CDR2: MNHNS, SASEGT. The CDR3 loop is CATEGQGALMETQYF. CDR3 coding DNA: TGTGCCACCGAGGGACAGGGGGCTCTGATGGAGACCCAGTACTTC.

This chain links TRBV5-6 with TRBJ1-4; 9 bases match TRBD1. Germline V gives CDR1 SGHDT, CDR2 YYEEEE. The ends lost 4 bases at V and 10 bases at J; junction bases unmatched: 14. The CDR3 covers 16 residues. The CDR3, as DNA: TGTGCCAGCAGCACTCCGGGACAGGGTATCTTAGGAAAACTGTTTTTT. This codes for CASSTPGQGILGKLFF.

The chain joins TRBV28 to TRBJ2-5; D gene ambiguous. CDR1 MDHEN and CDR2 SYDVKM come from the germline V gene. The CDR3 runs 12 residues. V was cut by 5 bases and J by 7 bases, with 11 bases left in between. Here the CDR3 reads CASSPPRGTQYF. CDR3 nucleotide sequence: TGTGCCAGCAGTCCCCCCCGTGGGACCCAGTACTTC. Complete variable domain (other parts from reference TRBV28 and TRBJ2-5): DVKVTQSSRYLVKRTGEKVFLECVQDMDHENMFWYRQDPGLGLRLIYFSYDVKMKEKGDIPEGYSVSREKKERFSLILESASTNQTSMYLCASSPPRGTQYFGPGTRLLVL.

The chain recombines TRBV4-1 with TRBJ2-2, with 7 bases lining up with TRBD1. The germline CDR1 and CDR2 sequences are MGHRA and YSYEKL. V lost 3 bases to trimming and J lost 6 bases; unmatched junction nucleotides: 4. This CDR3 comprises 14 residues. The CDR3 protein is CASSHPRGSGELFF. In nucleotides, the CDR3 is TGCGCCAGCAGCCACCCCAGGGGGTCCGGGGAGCTGTTTTTT.

The V call is TRBV10-3, the J call TRBJ1-5, with D unresolved. CDR1 is ENHRY and CDR2 is SYGVKD in the germline V gene. V was shortened by 10 bases and J by 2 bases, with 12 bases between the two germline ends. The CDR3 is 13 residues long. CDR3 sequence: CATRLRGNQPQHF. The CDR3 DNA sequence: TGTGCCACCCGGTTGCGGGGCAATCAGCCCCAGCATTTT.

The chain links TRBV19 to TRBJ2-5; TRBD1 is a possible D gene (5 bases). This CDR3 is 15 amino acids long. The V end was cut by 7 bases, the J end by 1 base, with 16 bases between. CDR1 and CDR2 (germline): LNHDA, SQIVND (reference sequence). The CDR3 sequence is CASTQGPQGQETQYF. The CDR3 bases are TGTGCCAGTACCCAAGGTCCCCAGGGCCAAGAGACCCAGTACTTC.

This clone was observed a handful of times. This chain links TRBV6-5 with TRBJ1-2, with D unresolved. Germline V CDR1 and CDR2: MNHEY, SVGAGI. The CDR3 is made up of 12 amino acids. The germline V and J ends were trimmed by 4 bases and 5 bases, with 8 bases remaining between them. The CDR3, as DNA: TGTGCCAGCAGTTCCGCTTTATATGGCTACACCTTC. The encoded protein is CASSSALYGYTF.

This chain links TRBV6-1 with TRBJ2-2, with D perhaps TRBD1 (5 bases). Trimming cost V 4 bases and J 6 bases, with 18 bases left between them. CDR1 and CDR2 (germline): MNHNS, SASEGT. The CDR3 is 16 residues long. The CDR3 sequence is CASSVNAGRLAGELFF. CDR3 nucleotides: TGTGCCAGCAGTGTAAACGCAGGGCGGCTAGCCGGGGAGCTGTTTTTT.

The chain recombines TRBV7-6 with TRBJ1-6; 12 bases match TRBD1. The germline V gene encodes CDR1 SGHVS and CDR2 FNYEAQ. The CDR3 runs to 13 residues. Germline trimming cut 5 bases from V and 13 bases from J; bases unmatched to any gene: 3. The CDR3 coding sequence is TGTGCCAGCAGCCGGGACAGGGGGCTTCCCCTCCACTTT. Protein product: CASSRDRGLPLHF. The variable domain in full, with the rest retrieved from reference TRBV7-6 and TRBJ1-6, is GAGVSQSPRYKVTKRGQDVALRCDPISGHVSLYWYRQALGQGPEFLTYFNYEAQQDKSGLPNDRFSAERPEGSISTLTIQRTEQRDSAMYRCASSRDRGLPLHFGNGTRLTVT.

This clone was recorded once. The rearrangement links TRBV30 to TRBJ2-7; D call uncertain. Germline V gives CDR1 GTSNPN, CDR2 SVGIG (reference sequence). Trimming left V 2 bases short and J 7 bases short, with 15 bases between. The CDR3 runs 13 residues. CDR3 amino acids: CAWSSRGGGEQYF. The CDR3 DNA reads as TGTGCCTGGAGTTCCCGCGGCGGTGGAGAGCAGTACTTC. Full variable domain (missing parts from reference TRBV30 and TRBJ2-7): SQTIHQWPATLVQPVGSPLSLECTVEGTSNPNLYWYRQAAGRGLQLLFYSVGIGQISSEVPQNLSASRPQDRQFILSSKKLLLSDSGFYLCAWSSRGGGEQYFGPGTRLTVT.

The chain joins TRBV7-6 to TRBJ2-7; D not resolved. There are 14 residues in the CDR3. V was pared by 5 bases and J by 0 bases, with 11 bases between. Per the germline V gene, CDR1 is SGHVS and CDR2 is FNYEAQ. This CDR3 reads CASSPSGYSYEQYF. As DNA, the CDR3 is TGTGCCAGCAGCCCCTCGGGCTACTCCTACGAGCAGTACTTC. The variable domain in full, completed from reference TRBV7-6 and TRBJ2-7, reads GAGVSQSPRYKVTKRGQDVALRCDPISGHVSLYWYRQALGQGPEFLTYFNYEAQQDKSGLPNDRFSAERPEGSISTLTIQRTEQRDSAMYRCASSPSGYSYEQYFGPGTRLTVT.

By share of the sample, this clone is medium-sized. The chain is built from TRBV11-3 and TRBJ2-1; the D gene is possibly TRBD2 (6 bases). Germline V gene lookup returns CDR1 SGHNT and CDR2 YENEEA. There are 16 residues in the CDR3. V lost 5 bases and J 7 bases, leaving 21 bases between the germline ends. In DNA form, the CDR3 reads TGTGCCAGCAGCCCCGGGGTGGCGGGATTTTCAAATGAGCAGTTCTTC. The encoded protein is CASSPGVAGFSNEQFF.

This chain links TRBV6-6 with TRBJ1-5; 9 positions agree with TRBD1. After removal of 4 bases from V and 5 bases from J, the junction contained 9 bases not matched to a gene. Germline V gene lookup returns CDR1 MNHNY and CDR2 SVGAGI (reference sequence). The CDR3 consists of 16 residues. CDR3 sequence reads: CASSSQGQGPHQPQHF. CDR3 nucleotides: TGTGCCAGCAGTTCCCAGGGACAGGGACCGCATCAGCCCCAGCATTTT.